This entry lists 3 T cell receptor beta chains sequenced from one sample in a study of tumor-infiltrating lymphocytes in primary liver carcinoma. Blood RNA originated from unsorted whole blood, with germline DNA additionally extracted. A primer matching the constant region was used to make TCR beta cDNA from 500 ng of total RNA. Libraries covering TCR beta were generated through three nested multiplex PCR rounds (using a slightly modified ARM-PCR). Both of the initial two PCR rounds ran for approximately 10 cycles and employed TRBV1-TRBV30 forward primers alongside a C-beta reverse primer. TCRdb reprocessed the multiplex PCR reads with MiXCR, giving one entry per CDR3 protein. The table lists 310,000 or so distinct CDR3 sequences, 45% to 70% of them singletons. The specimen sequenced was peripheral blood. These receptors all stem from a woman aged 25 to 39 with primary liver carcinoma and hepatitis B virus infection.

On this clonotype itself: A read error is possible here, since a much larger clone lies one base away. This chain links TRBV6-6 with TRBJ1-1; TRBD1 might be the D (5 bases). This CDR3 is built from 16 residues. CDR1 is MNHNY, CDR2 SVGAGI, per germline (reference sequence). V lost 9 bases, J lost 4 bases, and 24 bases lay in between. The CDR3 loop reads CASNRRPPGGGTEAFF. CDR3 DNA sequence: TGTGCCAGTAATAGGCGCCCCCCGGGGGGTGGCACTGAAGCTTTCTTT.

The sample holds one count of this clonotype. The chain joins TRBV14 to TRBJ2-3; D may be TRBD1 (5 bases). The CDR3 consists of 12 residues. The V end was cut by 4 bases, the J end by 7 bases, with 9 bases between. Germline loops: CDR1 SGHDN, CDR2 FVKESK. The CDR3: CASSPQGHTQYF. The CDR3 coding sequence is TGTGCCAGCAGCCCCCAGGGTCATACGCAGTATTTT.

The chain links TRBV6-5 to TRBJ1-2; D is possibly TRBD1 (5 bases). This CDR3 region has 16 residues. Germline CDR1 is MNHEY and CDR2 is SVGAGI. V lost 4 bases and J lost 8, with 23 bases in between. The CDR3 DNA is TGTGCCAGCAGTTCGACCCGGGGGATCAGCGGAAGAGGCTACACCTTC. It translates to CASSSTRGISGRGYTF.